This record concerns one T cell receptor beta chain sequence. Its antigen remains unidentified. This CDR3 spans 20 amino acids. CDR1 and CDR2 from the germline V gene are MDHEN and SYDVKM. Trimming took 4 bases from V and 8 from J; bases not matched to a gene: 17. The TCR beta CDR3 regions underwent amplification using RNA transcripts as the source. TCR CDR3 regions were first amplified by RT-PCR with HTBI primers. One entry per CDR3 protein, called by TCRdb with MiXCR from the multiplex PCR reads. The sample shows about 640,000 distinct CDR3 sequences, around 21% of them seen only once. This record comes from a study of T cells in Graves' hyperthyroidism and ophthalmopathy. Study observations and caveats: Model output signaled ophthalmopathy a median about 6.3 months ahead of onset. Stable hyperthyroidism was told apart from ophthalmopathy by a model built on 13 V-J features. Blood also carried most thyroid clonotypes expanded above 0.001.

Patients showing uncontrolled infection, other autoimmune disease, pregnancy or lactation were ineligible. The material sequenced was blood. J is TRBJ2-1 and V is TRBV28, with 16 bases matching TRBD2. This receptor was taken from a man aged 30 to 39 with Graves' ophthalmopathy. For the CDR3, the DNA is TGTGCCAGCAGTTCGGGGGGACTAGCGGGAGGGCAAGGGTCCTGCGATGAGCAGTTCTTC. It yields the protein CASSSGGLAGGQGSCDEQFF.